The clone carrying this T cell receptor beta chain was seen repeatedly, ten times or more. TCRdb re-derived calls from the 5' RACE reads in MiXCR, one entry per CDR3 protein. The sample includes some 240,000 distinct CDR3 sequences, about 8.5% seen only once; the top ten take roughly 3%. These data come from a study of identical twins. Trimming pared 5 bases from V and 0 bases from J, leaving 15 bases between. This CDR3 contains 16 residues. In addition, the sample was reused for a study of yellow fever vaccine responses in identical twins.

The specimen sequenced was CD8+ T cells sorted from blood. The chain recombines TRBV12-3 or TRBV12-4 with TRBJ2-3; D remains ambiguous. The sequence was collected from a young woman in good health. CDR3 sequence (DNA): TGTGCCAGCAGTCTCCCAGGAGTCGAAAGCACAGATACGCAGTATTTT. Translating it yields CASSLPGVESTDTQYF.